This T cell receptor beta chain was profiled in a study of shared clonotypes between healthy human individuals. As for the study in general: Donors, aged 18 to 49, were a couple of women and a few men. Overall study results and limits: It was expected that sequencing depth would affect clonotype sharing among donors. When compared with the clonotypes that were shared by all four sorted-subset donors, the non-shared clonotypes turned out to have lower generation probabilities. What rarefaction showed was incomplete sorted-subset sequencing despite large depth.

The naive CD8 population came from CD45RO-negative cells selected for CCR7, without terminally differentiated effector memory CD45RA+ cells. As to this clone: Its antigen is undetermined.

TCRdb's table, derived via immunoSEQ multiplex PCR, lists solely in-frame clones and lacks some. The sample shows approximately 2,000,000 clones, roughly 93% of them seen only once. Trimming left V 2 bases short and J 4 bases short, with 7 bases between. The CDR3 has 12 residues. The V gene's germline CDR1 is GTSNPN and CDR2 SVGIG (reference sequence). V is TRBV30 and J is TRBJ2-3, with unresolved D. The TCR sequence derives from a man between 18 and 29 years old in good health. Some clones in this sample may be carry-over from other donors' samples. Input material: naive CD8+ T cells from PBMCs. In DNA form, the CDR3 reads TGTGCCTGGAGTACCCCACCAGATACGCAGTATTTT. Amino acid sequence: CAWSTPPDTQYF.